This TCR beta chain derives from a study of T-cell memory formation after mild COVID-19. Study observations and caveats: For contracting clones, CD4+ ones sat mainly in CM and EM, CD8+ in EMRA. The pre-infection memory compartment contained some responding clones, suggesting cross-reactive memory joined. Second-wave clones that peaked on day 37 lacked confirmed SARS-CoV-2 specificity.

Each CDR3 protein is one row after TCRdb ran MiXCR on the 5' RACE reads. The profile shows around 250,000 distinct CDR3 sequences, 15% of them singletons. A few counts support this clonotype. Its specificity is unknown. The CDR3 covers 13 residues. V dropped 3 bases and J dropped 3 bases, with 8 bases sitting between them. This clonotype was obtained from an adult woman who had mild COVID-19 (a few samples of this study predate the infection). Cell type and time point are not known. The sequencing input was PBMCs or a T cell subset sorted from them (not recorded which). The chain couples TRBV12-3 or TRBV12-4 to TRBJ1-1; D remains ambiguous. The CDR3 DNA follows: TGTGCCAGCAGTTTTCAGGTTTACACTGAAGCTTTCTTT. This sequence encodes CASSFQVYTEAFF.